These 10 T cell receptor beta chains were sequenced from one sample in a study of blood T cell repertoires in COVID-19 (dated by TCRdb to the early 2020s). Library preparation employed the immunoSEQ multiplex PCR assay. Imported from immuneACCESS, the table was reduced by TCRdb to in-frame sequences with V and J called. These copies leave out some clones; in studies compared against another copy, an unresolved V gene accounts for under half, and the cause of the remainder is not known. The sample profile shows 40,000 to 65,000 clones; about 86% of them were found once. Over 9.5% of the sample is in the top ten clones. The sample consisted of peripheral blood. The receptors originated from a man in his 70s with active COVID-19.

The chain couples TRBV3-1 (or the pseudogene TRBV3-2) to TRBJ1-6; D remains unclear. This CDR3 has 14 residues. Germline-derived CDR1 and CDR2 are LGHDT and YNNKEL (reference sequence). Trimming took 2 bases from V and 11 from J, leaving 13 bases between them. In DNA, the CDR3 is TGTGCCAGCAGCCAAAGCGTCTACCTGGCACCCCTCCACTTT. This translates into CASSQSVYLAPLHF.

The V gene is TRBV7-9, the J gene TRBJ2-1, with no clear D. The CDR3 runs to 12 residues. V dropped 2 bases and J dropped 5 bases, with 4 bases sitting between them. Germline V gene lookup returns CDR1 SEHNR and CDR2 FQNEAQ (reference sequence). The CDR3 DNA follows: TGTGCCAGCAGCTTAACACACAATGAGCAGTTCTTC. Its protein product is CASSLTHNEQFF.

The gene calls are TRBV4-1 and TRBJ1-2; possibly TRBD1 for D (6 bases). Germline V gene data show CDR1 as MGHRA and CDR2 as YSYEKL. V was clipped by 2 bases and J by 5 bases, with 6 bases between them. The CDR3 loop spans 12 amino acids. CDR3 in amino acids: CASSQTGYGYTF. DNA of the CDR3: TGCGCCAGCAGCCAAACAGGGTATGGCTACACCTTC.

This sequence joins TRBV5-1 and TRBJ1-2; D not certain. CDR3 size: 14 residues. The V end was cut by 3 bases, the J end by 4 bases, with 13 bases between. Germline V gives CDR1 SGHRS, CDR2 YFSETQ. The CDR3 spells CASSSSLDFYGYTF. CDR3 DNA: TGCGCCAGCAGCTCTTCCCTGGACTTCTATGGCTACACCTTC.

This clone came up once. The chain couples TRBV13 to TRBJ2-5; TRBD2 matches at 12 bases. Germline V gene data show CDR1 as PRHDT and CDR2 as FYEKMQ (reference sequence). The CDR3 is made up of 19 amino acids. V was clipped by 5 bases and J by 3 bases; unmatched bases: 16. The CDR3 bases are TGTGCCAGCAGCCCCCACCCCCTACTAGCGGGGGGTCCTAAAGAGACCCAGTACTTC. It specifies CASSPHPLLAGGPKETQYF.

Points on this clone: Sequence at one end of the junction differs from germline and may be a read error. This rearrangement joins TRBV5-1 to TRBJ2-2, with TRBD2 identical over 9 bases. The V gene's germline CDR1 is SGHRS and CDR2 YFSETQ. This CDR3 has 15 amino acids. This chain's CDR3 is CASSSLAGVHRGAVF. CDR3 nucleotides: TGCGCCAGCAGCTCCTTAGCGGGGGTGCACCGGGGAGCTGTTTTT.

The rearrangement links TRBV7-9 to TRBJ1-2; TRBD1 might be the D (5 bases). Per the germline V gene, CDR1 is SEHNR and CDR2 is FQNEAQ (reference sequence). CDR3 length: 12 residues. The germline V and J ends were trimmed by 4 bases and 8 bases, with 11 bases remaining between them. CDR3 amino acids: CASSSGTGGYTF. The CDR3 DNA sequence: TGTGCCAGCAGCTCCGGGACTGGAGGCTACACCTTC.

The CDR3 spells CASSRQSGGVNEQFF. The DNA for the CDR3 is TGTGCCAGCAGCCGACAAAGCGGGGGTGTCAATGAGCAGTTCTTC. The gene calls are TRBV2 and TRBJ2-1; 8 bases match TRBD2. Germline V gene sequence: CDR1 SNHLY, CDR2 FYNNEI. The junction had 10 bases not matched to a gene; V was cut back by 6 bases and J by 6 bases. CDR3 length: 15 residues.

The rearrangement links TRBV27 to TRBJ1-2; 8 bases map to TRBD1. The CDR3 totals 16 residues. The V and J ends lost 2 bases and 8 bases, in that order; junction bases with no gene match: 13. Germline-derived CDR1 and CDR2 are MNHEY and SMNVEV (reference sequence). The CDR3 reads CASSLGPGTGKRGYTF. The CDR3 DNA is TGTGCCAGCAGTTTAGGTCCCGGGACAGGCAAAAGGGGCTACACCTTC.

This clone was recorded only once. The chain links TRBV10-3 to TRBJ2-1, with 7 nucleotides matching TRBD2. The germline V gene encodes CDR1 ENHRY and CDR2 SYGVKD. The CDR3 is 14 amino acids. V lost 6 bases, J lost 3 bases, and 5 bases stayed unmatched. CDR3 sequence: CAIRRGNLYNEQFF. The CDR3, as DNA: TGTGCCATCAGGCGGGGGAATCTCTACAATGAGCAGTTCTTC.